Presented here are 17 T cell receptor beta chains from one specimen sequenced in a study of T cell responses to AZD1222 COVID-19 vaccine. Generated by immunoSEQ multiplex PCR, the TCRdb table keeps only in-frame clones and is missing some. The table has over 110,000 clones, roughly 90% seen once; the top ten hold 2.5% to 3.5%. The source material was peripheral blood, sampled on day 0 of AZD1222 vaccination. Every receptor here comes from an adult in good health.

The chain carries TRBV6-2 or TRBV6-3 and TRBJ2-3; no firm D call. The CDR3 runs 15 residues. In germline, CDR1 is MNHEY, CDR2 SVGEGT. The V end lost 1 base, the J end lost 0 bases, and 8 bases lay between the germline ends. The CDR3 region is CASSYFTASTDTQYF. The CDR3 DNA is TGTGCCAGCAGTTACTTCACGGCCAGCACAGATACGCAGTATTTT.

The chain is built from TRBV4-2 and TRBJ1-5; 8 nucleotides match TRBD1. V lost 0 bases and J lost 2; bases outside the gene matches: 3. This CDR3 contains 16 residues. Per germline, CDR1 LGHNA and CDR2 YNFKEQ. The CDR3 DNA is TGTGCCAGCAGCCAAGAAGGGACAGGAGGCAATCAGCCCCAGCATTTT. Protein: CASSQEGTGGNQPQHF.

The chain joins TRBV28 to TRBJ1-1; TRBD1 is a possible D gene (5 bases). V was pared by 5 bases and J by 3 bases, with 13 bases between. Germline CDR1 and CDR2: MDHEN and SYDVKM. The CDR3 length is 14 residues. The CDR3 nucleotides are TGTGCCAGCAGTCCCAATGGGGCGGACACTGAAGCTTTCTTT. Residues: CASSPNGADTEAFF. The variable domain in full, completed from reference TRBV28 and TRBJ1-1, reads DVKVTQSSRYLVKRTGEKVFLECVQDMDHENMFWYRQDPGLGLRLIYFSYDVKMKEKGDIPEGYSVSREKKERFSLILESASTNQTSMYLCASSPNGADTEAFFGQGTRLTVV.

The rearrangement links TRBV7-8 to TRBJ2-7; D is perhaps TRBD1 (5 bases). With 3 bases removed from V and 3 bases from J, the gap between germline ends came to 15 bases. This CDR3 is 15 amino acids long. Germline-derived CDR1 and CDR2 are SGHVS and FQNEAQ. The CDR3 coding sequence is TGTGCCAGCAGCTTCGCCCAGGGAAAAGGCTACGAGCAGTACTTC. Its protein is CASSFAQGKGYEQYF.

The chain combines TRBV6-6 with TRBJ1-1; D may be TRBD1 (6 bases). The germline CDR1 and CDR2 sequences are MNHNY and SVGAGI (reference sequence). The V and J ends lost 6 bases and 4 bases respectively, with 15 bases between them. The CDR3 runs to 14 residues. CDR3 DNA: TGTGCCAGCAGCACGCGGCTACAGGGCACTGAAGCTTTCTTT. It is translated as CASSTRLQGTEAFF.

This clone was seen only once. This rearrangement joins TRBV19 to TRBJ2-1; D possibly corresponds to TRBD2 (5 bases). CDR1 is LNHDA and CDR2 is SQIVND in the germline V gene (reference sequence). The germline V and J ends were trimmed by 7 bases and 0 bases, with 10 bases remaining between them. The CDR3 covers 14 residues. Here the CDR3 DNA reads TGTGCCAGTAATGAGGGCCGCTCCTACAATGAGCAGTTCTTC. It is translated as CASNEGRSYNEQFF.

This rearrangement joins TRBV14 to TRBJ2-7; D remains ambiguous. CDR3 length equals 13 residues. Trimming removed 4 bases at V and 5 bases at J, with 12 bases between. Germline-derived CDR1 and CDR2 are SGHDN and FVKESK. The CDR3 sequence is CASSRAPRNEQYF. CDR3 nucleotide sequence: TGTGCCAGCAGCCGCGCCCCCCGCAACGAGCAGTACTTC.

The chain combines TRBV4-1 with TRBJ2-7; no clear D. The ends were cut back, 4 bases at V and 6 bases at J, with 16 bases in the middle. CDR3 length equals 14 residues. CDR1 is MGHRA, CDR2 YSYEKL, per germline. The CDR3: CASSRSQAFSEQYF. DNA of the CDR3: TGCGCCAGCAGCCGAAGTCAAGCCTTTAGCGAGCAGTACTTC.

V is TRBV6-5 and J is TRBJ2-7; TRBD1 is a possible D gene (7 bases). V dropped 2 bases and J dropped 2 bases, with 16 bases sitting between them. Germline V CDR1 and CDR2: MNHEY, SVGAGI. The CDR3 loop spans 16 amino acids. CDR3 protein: CASSYQGGSWPYEQYF. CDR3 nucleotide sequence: TGTGCCAGCAGTTACCAGGGGGGTAGTTGGCCCTACGAGCAGTACTTC.

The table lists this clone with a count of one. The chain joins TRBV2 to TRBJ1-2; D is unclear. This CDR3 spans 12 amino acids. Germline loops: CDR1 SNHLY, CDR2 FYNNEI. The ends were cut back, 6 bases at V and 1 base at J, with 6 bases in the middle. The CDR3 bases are TGTGCCAGCAGGGACGTTAACTATGGCTACACCTTC. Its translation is CASRDVNYGYTF.

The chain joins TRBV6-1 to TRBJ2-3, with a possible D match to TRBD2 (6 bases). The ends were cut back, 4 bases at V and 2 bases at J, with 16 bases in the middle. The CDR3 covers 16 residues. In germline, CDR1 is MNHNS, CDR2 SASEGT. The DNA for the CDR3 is TGTGCCAGCAGTGCGCGGTGGGAGGCCCCCACAGATACGCAGTATTTT. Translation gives CASSARWEAPTDTQYF.

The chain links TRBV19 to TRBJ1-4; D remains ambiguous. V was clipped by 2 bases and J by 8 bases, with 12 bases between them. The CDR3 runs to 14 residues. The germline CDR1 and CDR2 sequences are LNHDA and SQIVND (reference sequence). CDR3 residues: CASSIMERGEKLFF. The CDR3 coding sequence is TGTGCCAGTAGTATAATGGAAAGAGGAGAAAAACTGTTTTTT.

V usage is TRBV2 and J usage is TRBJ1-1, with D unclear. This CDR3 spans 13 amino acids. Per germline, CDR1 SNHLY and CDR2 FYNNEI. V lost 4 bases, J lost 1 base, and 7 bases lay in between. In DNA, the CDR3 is TGTGCCAGCAGTGCACAGAGGAACACTGAAGCTTTCTTT. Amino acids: CASSAQRNTEAFF.

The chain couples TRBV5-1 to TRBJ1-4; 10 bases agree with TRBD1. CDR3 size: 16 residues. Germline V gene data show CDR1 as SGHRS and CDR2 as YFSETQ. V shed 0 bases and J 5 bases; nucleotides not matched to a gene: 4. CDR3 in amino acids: CASSLGPGQGNEKLFF. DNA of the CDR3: TGCGCCAGCAGCTTGGGGCCGGGACAGGGGAATGAAAAACTGTTTTTT.

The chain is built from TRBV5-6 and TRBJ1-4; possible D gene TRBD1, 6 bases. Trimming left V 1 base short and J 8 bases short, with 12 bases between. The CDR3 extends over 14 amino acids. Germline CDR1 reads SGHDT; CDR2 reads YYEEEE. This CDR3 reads CASSLRGGREKLFF. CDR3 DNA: TGTGCCAGCAGCTTGCGAGGGGGTAGGGAAAAACTGTTTTTT. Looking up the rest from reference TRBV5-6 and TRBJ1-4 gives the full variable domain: DAGVTQSPTHLIKTRGQQVTLRCSPKSGHDTVSWYQQALGQGPQFIFQYYEEEERQRGNFPDRFSGHQFPNYSSELNVNALLLGDSALYLCASSLRGGREKLFFGSGTQLSVL.

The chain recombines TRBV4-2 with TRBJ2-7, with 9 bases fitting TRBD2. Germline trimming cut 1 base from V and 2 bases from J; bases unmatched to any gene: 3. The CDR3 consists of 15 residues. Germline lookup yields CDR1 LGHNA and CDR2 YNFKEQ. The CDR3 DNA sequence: TGTGCCAGCAGCCAAGCCCTAGCGGGAACCTACGAGCAGTACTTC. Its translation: CASSQALAGTYEQYF.

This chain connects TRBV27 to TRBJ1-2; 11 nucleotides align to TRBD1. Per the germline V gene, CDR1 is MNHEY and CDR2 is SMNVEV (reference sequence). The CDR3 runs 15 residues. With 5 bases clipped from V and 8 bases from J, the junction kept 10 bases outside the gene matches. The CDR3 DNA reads TGTGCCAGCAGTGCGGGGGGACAGGGGGTAAGAGGCTACACCTTC. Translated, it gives CASSAGGQGVRGYTF.